One and the same sample provided the 9 T cell receptor beta chains below, sequenced in a study of cytomegalovirus exposure and HLA in healthy donors. Amplification used 60 Vbeta primers and 13 Jbeta primers. The method was immunoSEQ multiplex PCR; TCRdb's version includes in-frame clones alone and lacks a portion of them. The repertoire holds about 110,000 clones, 74% seen once, with about 2.6% in the top ten. Material: PBMCs. These TCRs come from a man aged 50 to 59 in good health and CMV-seropositive.

The genes are TRBV6-5 and TRBJ1-3; D ambiguous. The CDR3 runs 14 residues. Trimming removed 10 bases from V and 1 base from J, with 14 bases in between. Germline V lookup: CDR1 MNHEY, CDR2 SVGAGI. This chain's CDR3 is CATGPGLSGNTIYF. The CDR3, as DNA: TGTGCCACCGGCCCAGGTCTTTCTGGAAACACCATATATTTT.

This clone was recorded once. The chain recombines TRBV2 with TRBJ2-7; perhaps TRBD2 as D (5 bases). Germline CDR1 is SNHLY and CDR2 is FYNNEI. The ends were cut back, 0 bases at V and 7 bases at J, with 19 bases in the middle. The CDR3 runs 16 residues. The CDR3 is CASSEATIAPRVEQYF. The CDR3 bases are TGTGCCAGCAGTGAAGCAACGATAGCGCCTCGCGTGGAGCAGTACTTC.

The V and J genes are TRBV9 and TRBJ1-2; tentative D call: TRBD1 (6 bases). This CDR3 has 17 residues. Germline V gene lookup returns CDR1 SGDLS and CDR2 YYNGEE. The V gene lost 0 bases and the J gene lost 9 bases, with 24 bases spanning the gap. The CDR3 spells CASSVAEFDRRHDRYTF. CDR3 sequence (DNA): TGTGCCAGCAGCGTAGCTGAGTTCGACAGGAGGCACGACCGCTACACCTTC.

This chain uses TRBV5-1 with TRBJ1-1; no clear D gene. The CDR3 extends over 13 amino acids. Germline V gene lookup returns CDR1 SGHRS and CDR2 YFSETQ. The V end was cut by 0 bases, the J end by 7 bases, with 10 bases between. In nucleotides, the CDR3 is TGCGCCAGCAGCTTGGACTCCCTAAGTGAAGCTTTCTTT. Protein product: CASSLDSLSEAFF.

This sequence joins TRBV2 and TRBJ1-1; D ambiguous. This CDR3 comprises 14 residues. With 0 bases removed from V and 6 bases from J, the gap between germline ends came to 11 bases. Germline loops: CDR1 SNHLY, CDR2 FYNNEI. The DNA of the CDR3 is TGTGCCAGCAGTGAAGCGCATGGGAGCCCTGAAGCTTTCTTT. It codes for CASSEAHGSPEAFF.

Regarding this clone: Mismatch with germline at one junction end may stem from a read error. The V call is TRBV7-9, the J call TRBJ2-4, with 10 bases lining up with TRBD1. Germline V gene sequence: CDR1 SEHNR, CDR2 FQNEAQ (reference sequence). The CDR3 totals 16 residues. The DNA for the CDR3 is TGTTCCAGCAGCTTATGGACAGGGGGAGCCAAAAACATTCAGTACTTC. It is translated as CSSSLWTGGAKNIQYF.

The CDR3 spells CASSSPGQGLGSPLHF. In DNA form, the CDR3 reads TGTGCCAGCAGCTCCCCGGGACAGGGATTAGGTTCACCCCTCCACTTT. The chain recombines TRBV21-1 with TRBJ1-6; the D call TRBD1 from the table was never checked on the DNA. TRBV21-1 is a documented pseudogene. This CDR3 is built from 16 residues.

The V and J genes are TRBV7-2 and TRBJ1-3; D gene uncertain. Trimming removed 5 bases from V and 0 bases from J, with 11 bases in between. The CDR3 covers 15 residues. The germline V gene encodes CDR1 SGHTA and CDR2 FQGNSA. The CDR3 sequence is CASSIRHSSGNTIYF. The CDR3 region has the DNA TGTGCCAGCAGCATCAGACATAGCTCTGGAAACACCATATATTTT.

The V gene is TRBV10-3, the J gene TRBJ1-5, with D perhaps matching TRBD1 (5 bases). Trimming took off 7 bases at V and 5 bases at J, with 15 bases between the two ends. The germline V gene has CDR1 ENHRY and CDR2 SYGVKD. CDR3 size: 14 residues. CDR3 loop: CAIILGGVDQPQHF. The CDR3 DNA follows: TGTGCCATCATCCTTGGGGGGGTGGATCAGCCCCAGCATTTT.